These 6 T cell receptor beta chains share one sample of origin, sequenced in a study of PD-1 blockade in classical Hodgkin lymphoma. Sequenced by immunoSEQ multiplex PCR; TCRdb stores in-frame clones only, minus some. The sample shows tens of thousands of clones, less than 90% of them seen only once. The patients all showed relapse after autologous stem cell transplantation, while their brentuximab vedotin exposure varied. Sequenced material: peripheral blood mononuclear cells (PBMCs), taken before the second cycle of nivolumab. The receptors come from a human donor with classical Hodgkin lymphoma.

The chain recombines TRBV2 with TRBJ2-5; no definite D call. The germline V gene encodes CDR1 SNHLY and CDR2 FYNNEI. CDR3 length: 12 amino acids. The V end lost 7 bases, the J end lost 6 bases, and 12 bases lay between the germline ends. The CDR3 is CASIPPNQTQYF. In nucleotides, the CDR3 is TGTGCCAGCATTCCCCCTAATCAGACCCAGTACTTC.

This clone showed up just once. V usage is TRBV6-6 and J usage is TRBJ1-3; D possibly corresponds to TRBD1 (5 bases). Germline-derived CDR1 and CDR2 are MNHNY and SVGAGI (reference sequence). V dropped 7 bases and J dropped 4 bases, with 14 bases sitting between them. There are 14 residues in the CDR3. The CDR3 here is CASKSGTDGNTIYF. The CDR3 DNA reads as TGTGCCAGCAAAAGCGGGACGGACGGAAACACCATATATTTT.

The chain combines TRBV4-3 with TRBJ1-2; no definite D call. Germline V gene sequence: CDR1 LGHNA, CDR2 YSLEER. With 0 bases removed from V and 7 bases from J, the gap between germline ends came to 3 bases. This CDR3 is built from 11 residues. The CDR3 protein is CASSQDGGYTF. The CDR3 DNA reads TGCGCCAGCAGCCAAGACGGTGGCTACACCTTC.

This chain connects TRBV7-2 to TRBJ2-5, with 7 bases fitting TRBD2. The CDR3 is 16 amino acids. Germline V lookup: CDR1 SGHTA, CDR2 FQGNSA. V trimming: 1 base; J trimming: 5 bases; junction bases outside the gene matches: 10. The CDR3 spells CASSLGGRLAVETQYF. The CDR3 nucleotides are TGTGCCAGCAGCTTAGGGGGACGACTAGCAGTCGAGACCCAGTACTTC.

In DNA form, the CDR3 reads TGTGCCAGCAGCTTAGCACGTATAAATACGCAGTATTTT. Encoded protein: CASSLARINTQYF. This chain uses TRBV7-2 with TRBJ2-3; D remains unclear. CDR3 size: 13 residues. The V and J ends lost 0 bases and 7 bases respectively, with 8 bases between them. Germline V gene data show CDR1 as SGHTA and CDR2 as FQGNSA.

The chain links TRBV5-8 to TRBJ1-5, with TRBD1 matching over 7 bases. CDR3 size: 14 residues. The V segment lost 4 bases and the J segment 5 bases; nucleotides outside the gene matches: 6. CDR1 and CDR2 from the germline V gene are SGHTS and YDEGEE. CDR3 nucleotides: TGTGCCAGCAGCCGCGACAGGGTTGATCAGCCCCAGCATTTT. It encodes CASSRDRVDQPQHF. Combining the CDR3 with reference TRBV5-8 and TRBJ1-5 gives the whole variable domain EAGVTQSPTHLIKTRGQQATLRCSPISGHTSVYWYQQALGLGLQFLLWYDEGEERNRGNFPPRFSGRQFPNYSSELNVNALELEDSALYLCASSRDRVDQPQHFGDGTRLSIL.